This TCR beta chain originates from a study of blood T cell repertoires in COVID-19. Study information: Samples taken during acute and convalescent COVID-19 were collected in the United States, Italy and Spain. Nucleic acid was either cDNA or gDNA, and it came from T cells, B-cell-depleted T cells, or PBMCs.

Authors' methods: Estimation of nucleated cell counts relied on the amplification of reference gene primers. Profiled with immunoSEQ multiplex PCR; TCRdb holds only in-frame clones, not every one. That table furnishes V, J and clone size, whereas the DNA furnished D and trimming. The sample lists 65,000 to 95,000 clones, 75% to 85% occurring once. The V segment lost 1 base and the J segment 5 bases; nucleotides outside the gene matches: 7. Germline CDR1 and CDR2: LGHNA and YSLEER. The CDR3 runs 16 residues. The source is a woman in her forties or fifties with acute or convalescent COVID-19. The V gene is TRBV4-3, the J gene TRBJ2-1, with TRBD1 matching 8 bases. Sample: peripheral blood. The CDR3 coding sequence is TGCGCCAGCAGCCAAGTGGGGACAGGAAAGGACAATGAGCAGTTCTTC. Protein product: CASSQVGTGKDNEQFF.